The text below deals with one T cell receptor beta chain. The data were taken from a study of blood T cell repertoires in COVID-19. About the research overall: The United States, Italy and Spain supplied acute and convalescent COVID-19 samples. PBMCs, B-cell-depleted T cells, or T cells were the source of the cDNA or gDNA that made up the material.

Study processing details: Counts of nucleated cells, estimated from reference gene primer amplification, were obtained. Produced via immunoSEQ multiplex PCR; TCRdb's table is partial and in-frame only. That table gives V, J and clone size, and the DNA gave D and trimming. The repertoire holds fewer than 120,000 clones, about 70% seen once, with around 7.3% in the top ten. The length of the CDR3 is 18 residues. Germline CDR1 is LNHDA and CDR2 is SQIVND (reference sequence). V was clipped by 2 bases and J by 7 bases; unmatched bases: 16. The sample was peripheral blood. This chain uses TRBV19 with TRBJ2-1; 8 bases align to TRBD1. The source of this sequence is a woman aged 55-69 years with acute or convalescent COVID-19. The CDR3 region is CASSINRWRAGGLNEQFF. The CDR3 coding sequence is TGTGCCAGTAGTATAAATAGGTGGAGGGCAGGGGGCCTTAATGAGCAGTTCTTC.